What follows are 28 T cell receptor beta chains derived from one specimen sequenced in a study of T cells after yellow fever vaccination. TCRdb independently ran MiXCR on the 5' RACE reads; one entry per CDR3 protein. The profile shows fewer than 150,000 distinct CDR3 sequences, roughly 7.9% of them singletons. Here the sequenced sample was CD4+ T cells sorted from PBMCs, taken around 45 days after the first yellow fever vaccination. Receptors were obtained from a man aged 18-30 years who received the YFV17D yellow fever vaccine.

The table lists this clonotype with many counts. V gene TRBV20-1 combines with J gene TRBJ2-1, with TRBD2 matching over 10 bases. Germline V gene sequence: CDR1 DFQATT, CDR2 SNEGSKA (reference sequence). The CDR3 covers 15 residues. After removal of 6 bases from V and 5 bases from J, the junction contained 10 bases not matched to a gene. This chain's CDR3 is CSAPRPGLANNEQFF. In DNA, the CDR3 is TGCAGTGCCCCCCGGCCGGGACTAGCGAACAATGAGCAGTTCTTC.

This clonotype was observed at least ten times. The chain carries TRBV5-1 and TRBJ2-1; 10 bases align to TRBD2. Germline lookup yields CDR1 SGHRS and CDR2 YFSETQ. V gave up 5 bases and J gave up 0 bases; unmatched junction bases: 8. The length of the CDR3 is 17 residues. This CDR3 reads CASRRGASGGSYNEQFF. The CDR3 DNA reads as TGCGCCAGCAGAAGAGGGGCTAGCGGGGGCTCCTACAATGAGCAGTTCTTC.

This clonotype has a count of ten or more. In nucleotides, the CDR3 is TGTGCCAGCAGCCCCCGGACAGGCGATGAGCAGTTCTTC. The encoded protein is CASSPRTGDEQFF. V and J are TRBV7-9 and TRBJ2-1; the match to TRBD1 covers 7 bases. CDR1 and CDR2 (germline): SEHNR, FQNEAQ (reference sequence). V shed 5 bases, J shed 8 bases, and the junction held 6 bases outside the gene matches. The CDR3 spans 13 residues.

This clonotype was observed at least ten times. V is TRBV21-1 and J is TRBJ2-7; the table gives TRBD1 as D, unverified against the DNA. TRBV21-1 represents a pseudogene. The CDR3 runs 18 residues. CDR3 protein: CASSKEGQTPLPSYEQYV. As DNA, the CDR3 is TGTGCCAGCAGCAAGGAAGGACAGACCCCCCTGCCCTCCTACGAGCAGTACGTC.

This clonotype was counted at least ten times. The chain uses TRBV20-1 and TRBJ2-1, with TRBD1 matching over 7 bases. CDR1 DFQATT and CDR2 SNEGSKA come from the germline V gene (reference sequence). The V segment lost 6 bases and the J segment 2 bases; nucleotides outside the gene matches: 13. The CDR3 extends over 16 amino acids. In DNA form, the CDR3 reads TGCAGTGCCAGAAACCCTACAGGGGCCACCTACAATGAGCAGTTCTTC. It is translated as CSARNPTGATYNEQFF.

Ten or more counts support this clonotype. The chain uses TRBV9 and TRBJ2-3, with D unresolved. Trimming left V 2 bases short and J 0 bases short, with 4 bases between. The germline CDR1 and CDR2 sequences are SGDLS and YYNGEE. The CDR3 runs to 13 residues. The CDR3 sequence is CASSVSSTDTQYF. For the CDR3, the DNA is TGTGCCAGCAGCGTTTCTAGCACAGATACGCAGTATTTT. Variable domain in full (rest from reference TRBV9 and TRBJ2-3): DSGVTQTPKHLITATGQRVTLRCSPRSGDLSVYWYQQSLDQGLQFLIQYYNGEERAKGNILERFSAQQFPDLHSELNLSSLELGDSALYFCASSVSSTDTQYFGPGTRLTVL.

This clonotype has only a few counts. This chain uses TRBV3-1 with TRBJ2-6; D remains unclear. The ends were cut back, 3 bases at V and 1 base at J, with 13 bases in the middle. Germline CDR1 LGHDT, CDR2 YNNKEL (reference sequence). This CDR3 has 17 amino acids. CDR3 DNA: TGTGCCAGCAGCCACCCCCTGGGCCCATCTGGGGCCAACGTCCTGACTTTC. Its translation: CASSHPLGPSGANVLTF.

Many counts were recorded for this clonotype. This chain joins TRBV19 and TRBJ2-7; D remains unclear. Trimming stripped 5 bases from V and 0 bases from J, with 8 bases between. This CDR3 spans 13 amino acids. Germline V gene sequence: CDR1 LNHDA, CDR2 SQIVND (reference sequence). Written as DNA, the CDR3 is TGTGCCAGTAGTTTCCCGAGCTCCTACGAGCAGTACTTC. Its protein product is CASSFPSSYEQYF.

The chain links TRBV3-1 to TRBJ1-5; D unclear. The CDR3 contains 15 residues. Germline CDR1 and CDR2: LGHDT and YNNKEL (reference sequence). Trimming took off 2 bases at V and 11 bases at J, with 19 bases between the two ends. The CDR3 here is CASSQRGAEVGSQHF. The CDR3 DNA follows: TGTGCCAGCAGCCAACGCGGAGCCGAGGTTGGGTCCCAGCATTTT.

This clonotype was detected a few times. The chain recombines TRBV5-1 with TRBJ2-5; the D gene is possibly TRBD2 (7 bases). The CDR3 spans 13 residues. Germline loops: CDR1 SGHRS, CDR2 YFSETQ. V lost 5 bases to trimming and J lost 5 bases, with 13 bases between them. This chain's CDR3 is CASRVGGQETQYF. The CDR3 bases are TGCGCCAGCAGAGTCGGGGGGCAGGAGACCCAGTACTTC.

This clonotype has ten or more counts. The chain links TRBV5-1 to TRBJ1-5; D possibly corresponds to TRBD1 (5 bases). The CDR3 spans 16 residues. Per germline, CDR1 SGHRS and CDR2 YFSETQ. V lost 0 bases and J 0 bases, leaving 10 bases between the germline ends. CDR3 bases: TGCGCCAGCAGCTTGGTGCCCGACAGTAGCAATCAGCCCCAGCATTTT. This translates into CASSLVPDSSNQPQHF.

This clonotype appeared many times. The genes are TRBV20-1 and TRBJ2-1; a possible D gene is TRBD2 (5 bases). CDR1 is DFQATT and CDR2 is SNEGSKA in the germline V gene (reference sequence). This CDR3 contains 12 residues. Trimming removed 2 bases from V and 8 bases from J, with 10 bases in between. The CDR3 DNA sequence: TGCAGTGCTAGATTGAGCGGCTATGAGCAGTTCTTC. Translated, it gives CSARLSGYEQFF.

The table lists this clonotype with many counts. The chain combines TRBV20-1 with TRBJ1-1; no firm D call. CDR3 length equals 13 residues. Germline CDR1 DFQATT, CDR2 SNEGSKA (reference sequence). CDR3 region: CSAPQPWNTEAFF. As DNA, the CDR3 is TGCAGCGCTCCGCAGCCTTGGAACACTGAAGCTTTCTTT.

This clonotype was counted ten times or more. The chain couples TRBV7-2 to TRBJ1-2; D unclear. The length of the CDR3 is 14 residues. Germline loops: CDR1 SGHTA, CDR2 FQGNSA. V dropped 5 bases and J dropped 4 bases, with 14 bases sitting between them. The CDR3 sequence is CASSPRQTLYGYTF. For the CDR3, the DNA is TGTGCCAGCAGCCCCAGGCAAACCCTCTATGGCTACACCTTC. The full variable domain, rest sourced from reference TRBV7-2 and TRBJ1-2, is GAGVSQSPSNKVTEKGKDVELRCDPISGHTALYWYRQSLGQGLEFLIYFQGNSAPDKSGLPSDRFSAERTGGSVSTLTIQRTQQEDSAVYLCASSPRQTLYGYTFGSGTRLTVV.

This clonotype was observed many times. For the CDR3, the DNA is TGTGCCAGCAGCTTAGTAGGGCTCGGGGCCGGGGAGCTGTTTTTT. Translated: CASSLVGLGAGELFF. V and J are TRBV7-2 and TRBJ2-2; a weak D match, TRBD2 (5 bases). Trimming pared 1 base from V and 6 bases from J, leaving 12 bases between. There are 15 residues in the CDR3. Germline CDR1 reads SGHTA; CDR2 reads FQGNSA.

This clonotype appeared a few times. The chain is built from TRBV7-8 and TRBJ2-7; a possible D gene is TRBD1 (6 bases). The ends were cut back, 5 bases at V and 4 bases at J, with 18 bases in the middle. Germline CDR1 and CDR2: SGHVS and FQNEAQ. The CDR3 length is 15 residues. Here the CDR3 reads CASSPHGSGAYEQYV. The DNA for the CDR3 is TGTGCCAGCAGCCCGCACGGATCAGGGGCTTACGAGCAGTACGTC.

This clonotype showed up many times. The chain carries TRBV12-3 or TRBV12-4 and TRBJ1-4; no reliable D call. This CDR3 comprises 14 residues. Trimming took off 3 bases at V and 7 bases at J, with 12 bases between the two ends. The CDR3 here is CASSFVGMAEKLFF. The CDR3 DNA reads TGTGCCAGCAGTTTTGTGGGGATGGCTGAAAAACTGTTTTTT.

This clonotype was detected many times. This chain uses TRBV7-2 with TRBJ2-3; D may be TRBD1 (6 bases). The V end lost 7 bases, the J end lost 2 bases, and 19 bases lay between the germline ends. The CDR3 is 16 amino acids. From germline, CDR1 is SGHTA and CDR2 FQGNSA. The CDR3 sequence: CASTTRPGQNTDTQYF. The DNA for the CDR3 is TGTGCCAGCACAACCCGACCGGGACAAAACACAGATACGCAGTATTTT.

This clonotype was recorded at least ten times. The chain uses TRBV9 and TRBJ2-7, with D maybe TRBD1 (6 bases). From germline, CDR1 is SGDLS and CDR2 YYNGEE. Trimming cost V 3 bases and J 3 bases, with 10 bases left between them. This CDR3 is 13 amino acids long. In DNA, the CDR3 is TGTGCCAGCAGCGCGGGACAAGACTACGAGCAGTACTTC. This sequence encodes CASSAGQDYEQYF.

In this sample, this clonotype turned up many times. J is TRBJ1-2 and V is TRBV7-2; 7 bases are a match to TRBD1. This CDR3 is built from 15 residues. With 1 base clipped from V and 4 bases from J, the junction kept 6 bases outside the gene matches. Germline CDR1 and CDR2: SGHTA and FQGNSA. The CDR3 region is CASSLGGSGGYGYTF. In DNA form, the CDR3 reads TGTGCCAGCAGCTTAGGAGGTTCAGGGGGCTATGGCTACACCTTC.

The CDR3 sequence is CASSPSGAGNTEAFF. Written as DNA, the CDR3 is TGTGCCAGCTCACCATCAGGAGCCGGGAACACTGAAGCTTTCTTT. The chain couples TRBV18 to TRBJ1-1; D unresolved. The CDR3 consists of 15 residues. CDR1 is KGHSH, CDR2 LQKENI, per germline. V dropped 2 bases and J dropped 1 base, with 11 bases sitting between them.

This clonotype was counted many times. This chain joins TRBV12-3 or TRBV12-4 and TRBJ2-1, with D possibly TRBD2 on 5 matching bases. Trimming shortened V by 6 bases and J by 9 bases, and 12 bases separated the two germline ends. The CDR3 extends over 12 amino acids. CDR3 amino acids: CASSAPAGEQFF. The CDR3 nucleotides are TGTGCCAGCAGCGCCCCTGCGGGTGAGCAGTTCTTC.

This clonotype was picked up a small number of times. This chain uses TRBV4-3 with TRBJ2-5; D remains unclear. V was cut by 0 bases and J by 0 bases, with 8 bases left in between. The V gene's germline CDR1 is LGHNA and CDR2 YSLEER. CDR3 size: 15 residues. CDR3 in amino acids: CASSQDRRHQETQYF. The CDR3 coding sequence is TGCGCCAGCAGCCAAGACCGCAGGCACCAAGAGACCCAGTACTTC.

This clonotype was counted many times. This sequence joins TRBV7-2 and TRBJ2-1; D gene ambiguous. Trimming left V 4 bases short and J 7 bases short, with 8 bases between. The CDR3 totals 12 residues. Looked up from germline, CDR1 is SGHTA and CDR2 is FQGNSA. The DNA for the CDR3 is TGTGCCAGCAGCTCTTACAATAATGAGCAGTTCTTC. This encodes CASSSYNNEQFF.

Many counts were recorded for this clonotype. DNA for the CDR3: TGCACCAGCAGCCAAGACGAGGGGGATACGCAGTATTTT. It is translated as CTSSQDEGDTQYF. The gene calls are TRBV1 and TRBJ2-3; the table's D call of TRBD1 was not tested on the DNA. TRBV1 is a pseudogene segment. The CDR3 extends over 13 amino acids.

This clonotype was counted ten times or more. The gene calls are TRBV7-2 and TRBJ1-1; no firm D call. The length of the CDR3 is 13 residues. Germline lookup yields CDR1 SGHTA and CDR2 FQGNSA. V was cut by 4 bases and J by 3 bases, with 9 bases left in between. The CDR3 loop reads CASSSRRDTEAFF. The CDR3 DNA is TGTGCCAGCAGCTCGCGCCGGGACACTGAAGCTTTCTTT.

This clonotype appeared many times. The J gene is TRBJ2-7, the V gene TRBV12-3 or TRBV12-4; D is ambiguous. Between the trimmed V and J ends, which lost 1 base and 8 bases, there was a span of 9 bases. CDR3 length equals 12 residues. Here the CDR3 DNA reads TGTGCCAGCAGTTTAGAGGTTGGGCAGCAGTACGTC. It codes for CASSLEVGQQYV.

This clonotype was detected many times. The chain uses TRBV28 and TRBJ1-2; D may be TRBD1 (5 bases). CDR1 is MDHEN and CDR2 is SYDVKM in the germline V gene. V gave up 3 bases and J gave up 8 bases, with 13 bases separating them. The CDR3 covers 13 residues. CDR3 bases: TGTGCCAGCAGTTTTGTGGGGGAAGGAGGCTACACCTTC. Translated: CASSFVGEGGYTF.